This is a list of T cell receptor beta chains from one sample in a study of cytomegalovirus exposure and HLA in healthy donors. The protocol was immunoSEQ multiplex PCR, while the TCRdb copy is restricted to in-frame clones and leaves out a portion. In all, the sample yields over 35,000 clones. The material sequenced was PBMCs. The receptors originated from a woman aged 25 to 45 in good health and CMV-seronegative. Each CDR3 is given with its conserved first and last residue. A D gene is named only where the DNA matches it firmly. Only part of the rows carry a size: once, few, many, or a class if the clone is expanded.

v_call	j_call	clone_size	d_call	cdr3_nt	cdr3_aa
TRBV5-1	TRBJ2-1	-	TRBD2	TGCGCCAGCAGCCTCAGACTAGCGGGAGATGAGCAGTTCTTC	CASSLRLAGDEQFF
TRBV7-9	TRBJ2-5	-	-	TGTGCCAGCAGCTTAGCTCCTAGTACCGAGACCCAGTACTTC	CASSLAPSTETQYF
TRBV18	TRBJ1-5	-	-	TGTGCCAGCTCACCAGGAGGAAATCAGCCCCAGCATTTT	CASSPGGNQPQHF
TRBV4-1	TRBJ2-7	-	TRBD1	TGCGCCAGCAGCCTAACCGGGACAGGGAAACGCGAGCAGTACTTC	CASSLTGTGKREQYF
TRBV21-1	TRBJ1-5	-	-	-	CASSKEFGRGAQPQHF
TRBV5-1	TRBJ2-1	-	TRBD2	TGCGCCAGCAGCCCCGAGGGGACTAGCGGGAGGGGACCCTACAATGAGCAGTTCTTC	CASSPEGTSGRGPYNEQFF
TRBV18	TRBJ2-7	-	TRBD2	TGTGCCAGCTCACCCTTAGGCCATACTAGCGGGACTGGCGAGCAGTACTTC	CASSPLGHTSGTGEQYF
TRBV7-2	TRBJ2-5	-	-	TGTGCCAGCAGCTTAGCCCAGGCGTACCAAGAGACCCAGTACTTC	CASSLAQAYQETQYF
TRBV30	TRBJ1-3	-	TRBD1	TGTGCCTCCGAGGACAGGACCTCTGGAAACACCATATATTTT	CASEDRTSGNTIYF
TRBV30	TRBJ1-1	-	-	TGTGCCAAAAAGACGCCGGGGGGGAACACTGAAGCTTTCTTT	CAKKTPGGNTEAFF
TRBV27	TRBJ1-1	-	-	TGTGCCAGCAGTCCGACCTTGGACGGGAAGAACACTGAAGCTTTCTTT	CASSPTLDGKNTEAFF
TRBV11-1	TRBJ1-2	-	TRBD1	TGTGCCAGCAGCCCCCGACAGGGGGCGGACTATGGCTACACCTTC	CASSPRQGADYGYTF
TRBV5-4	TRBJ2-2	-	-	TGTGCCAGCAGCTTAGGGGTCGGGGAGCTGTTTTTT	CASSLGVGELFF
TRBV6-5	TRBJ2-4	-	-	TGTGCCAGCAGTCCCCCCGGCAAAAACATTCAGTACTTC	CASSPPGKNIQYF
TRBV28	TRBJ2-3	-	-	TGTGCCACATATCTCTATAAACGGAGCACAGATACGCAGTATTTT	CATYLYKRSTDTQYF
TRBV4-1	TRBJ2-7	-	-	TGCGCCAGCAGCCAAGTTCGAGCGGACTCCTACGAGCAGTACTTC	CASSQVRADSYEQYF
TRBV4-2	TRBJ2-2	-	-	TGTGCCAGCAGCCAAGACGGGCTCCAGGGAGGCACCGGGGAGCTGTTTTTT	CASSQDGLQGGTGELFF
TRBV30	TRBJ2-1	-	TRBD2	TGTGCCTGGAGCCGACGATGGGGCGGGAGAAGGGTCAATGAGCAGTTCTTC	CAWSRRWGGRRVNEQFF
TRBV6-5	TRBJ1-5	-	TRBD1	TGTGCCAGCAGTTGGACAGGAGATAGCAATCAGCCCCAGCATTTT	CASSWTGDSNQPQHF
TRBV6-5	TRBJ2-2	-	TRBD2	TGTGCCAGCAGAAGACTAGCGGGAGCTGATAAGCTGTTTTTT	CASRRLAGADKLFF
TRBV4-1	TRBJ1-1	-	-	TGCGCCAGCAGCCAAGTATACACAGGCGGTCTAATCGGAGCTTTCTTT	CASSQVYTGGLIGAFF
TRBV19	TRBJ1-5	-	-	TGTGCCAGTAGTATTAACAATCAGCCCCAGCATTTT	CASSINNQPQHF
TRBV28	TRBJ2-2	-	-	TGTGCCAGCAGTATCGAGGTAGTGGGCGGGGAGCTGTTTTTT	CASSIEVVGGELFF
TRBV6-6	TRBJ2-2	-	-	TGTGCCAGCAGTTATGCAGGGTACACCGGGGAGCTGTTTTTT	CASSYAGYTGELFF
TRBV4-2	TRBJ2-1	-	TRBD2	TGTGCCAGCAGCCAGTACAGCGGGAATATGTATGAGCAGTTCTTC	CASSQYSGNMYEQFF
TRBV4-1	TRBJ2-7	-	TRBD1	TGCGCCAGCAGCCAAGTCCCCAGGGGGTCCTCCTACGAGCAGTACTTC	CASSQVPRGSSYEQYF
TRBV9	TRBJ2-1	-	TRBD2	TGTGCCAGCAGCGTAGTGGCGGGGGGATACAATGAGCAGTTCTTC	CASSVVAGGYNEQFF
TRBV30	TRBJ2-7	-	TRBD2	TGTGCCTGGAGCCTGGAGCGGGGCTCCTACGAGCAGTACTTC	CAWSLERGSYEQYF
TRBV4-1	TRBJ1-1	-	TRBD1	TGCGCCAGCAGCCAAGGTGGCAGGGGGGAAGTGGGGAACACTGAAGCTTTCTTT	CASSQGGRGEVGNTEAFF
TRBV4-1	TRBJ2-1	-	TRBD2	TGCGCCAGCAGCCGGGCGGGACTACCTCCCAATGAGCAGTTCTTC	CASSRAGLPPNEQFF
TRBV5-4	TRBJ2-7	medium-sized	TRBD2	TGTGCCAGCAGCTCGGACGGGGCGGCTAGCGGGAGGCTGCAGTACTTC	CASSSDGAASGRLQYF
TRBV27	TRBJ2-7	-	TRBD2	TGTGCCAGCACTCCCCGGTCCCCTAGCGGGAGGGCCTATTCCTACGAGCAGTACTTC	CASTPRSPSGRAYSYEQYF
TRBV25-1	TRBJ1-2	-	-	TGTGCCAGCAGTGAAAGCTCTACCGGGTTCTGGAGGGTCGGTGGCTACACCTTC	CASSESSTGFWRVGGYTF
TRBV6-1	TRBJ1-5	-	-	TGTGCCAGCAGTGACAGGGCCCATCAGCCCCAGCATTTT	CASSDRAHQPQHF
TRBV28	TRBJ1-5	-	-	TGTGCCAGCAGTCGAGGGTTTCAGCCCCAGCATTTT	CASSRGFQPQHF